This TCR beta chain was profiled in a study of beta chain features in type 1 diabetes. Germline V CDR1 and CDR2: SEHNR, FQNEAQ (reference sequence). V lost 4 bases, J lost 8 bases, and 12 bases lay in between. This CDR3 has 13 amino acids. Sequencing targeted expressed TCRB transcripts, as all isolated RNA had been reverse transcribed. TCRdb's copy holds only in-frame clones and misses some; the assay was immunoSEQ multiplex PCR. The table has about 150,000 clones, 48% seen once. Study observations and caveats: Researchers caution that PCR might favor shorter templates, equally among patients and controls. Patients with Type 1 diabetes showed moderately but significantly shorter TCRB CDR3s in all four CD4+ subsets.

Concerning this clone: What it recognizes is unknown.

The chain is built from TRBV7-9 and TRBJ2-4; D is possibly TRBD1 (6 bases). The receptor's source is a man aged 18 to 30 in good health. The sequenced material came from Tregs from blood. CDR3 in DNA: TGTGCCAGCAGCTCCCCAGGGGAAGACATTCAGTACTTC. Its protein is CASSSPGEDIQYF.